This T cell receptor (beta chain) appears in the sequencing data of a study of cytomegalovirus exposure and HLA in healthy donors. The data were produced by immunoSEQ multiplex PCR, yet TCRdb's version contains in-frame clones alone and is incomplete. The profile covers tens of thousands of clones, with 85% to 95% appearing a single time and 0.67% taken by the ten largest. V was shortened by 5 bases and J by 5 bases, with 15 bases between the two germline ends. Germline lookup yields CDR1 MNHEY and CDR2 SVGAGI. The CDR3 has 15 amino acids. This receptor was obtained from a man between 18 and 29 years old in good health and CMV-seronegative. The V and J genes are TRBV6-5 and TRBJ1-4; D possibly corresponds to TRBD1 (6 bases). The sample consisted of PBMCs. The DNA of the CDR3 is TGTGCCAGCAGTCCCAGGGGACGGCAAAATGAAAAACTGTTTTTT. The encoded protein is CASSPRGRQNEKLFF.